A selection of T cell receptor beta chains follows, all from one sample in a study of blood T cell repertoires in COVID-19. Assay: immunoSEQ multiplex PCR; the TCRdb copy retains only in-frame clones and omits some. The table includes about 400,000 clones, more than 80% detected once. The sequenced sample consisted of peripheral blood. Receptors were obtained from a man aged 35 to 55 with acute or convalescent COVID-19. Both conserved end residues are part of each CDR3. D genes are given only for firm matches. Clone size is not always given. Where it is, it says once, few, many or a class for expanded clones.

v_gene: TRBV28
j_gene: TRBJ2-7
d_gene: NA
abundance: once
CDR3nt: TGTGCCAGCAGTTTGGTCAGCTCCTACGAGCAGTACTTC
CDR3aa: CASSLVSSYEQYF

v_gene: TRBV4-1
j_gene: TRBJ1-5
d_gene: TRBD1
abundance: NA
CDR3nt: TGCGCCAGCAGCCAGCGTTTTGGGACAGCTAGCAATCAGCCCCAGCATTTT
CDR3aa: CASSQRFGTASNQPQHF

v_gene: TRBV6-2/TRBV6-3
j_gene: TRBJ1-2
d_gene: NA
abundance: NA
CDR3nt: TGTGCCAGCAGTTACTCCACGACCGGGGGATTCTATGGCTACACCTTC
CDR3aa: CASSYSTTGGFYGYTF

v_gene: TRBV10-2
j_gene: TRBJ1-1
d_gene: TRBD1
abundance: NA
CDR3nt: TGCGCCAGCTCCACCGGGACAGGGTACACTGAAGCTTTCTTT
CDR3aa: CASSTGTGYTEAFF

v_gene: TRBV27
j_gene: TRBJ1-2
d_gene: NA
abundance: once
CDR3nt: TGTGCCAGCAGTTTATTTCGGGGGATGGGGGGCTACACCTTC
CDR3aa: CASSLFRGMGGYTF

v_gene: TRBV5-6
j_gene: TRBJ2-5
d_gene: NA
abundance: NA
CDR3nt: TGTGCCAGCAGCTTGGGGGCAGTATCTGTTTCGGCCCAGTACTTC
CDR3aa: CASSLGAVSVSAQYF

v_gene: TRBV7-9
j_gene: TRBJ1-6
d_gene: NA
abundance: NA
CDR3nt: TGTGCCAGCAGCTCACAGGAGAATTCACCCCTCCACTTT
CDR3aa: CASSSQENSPLHF

v_gene: TRBV7-7
j_gene: TRBJ2-7
d_gene: NA
abundance: NA
CDR3nt: TGTGCTAGCAGCTTAGCATGGCAGATCGGGTCCTACGAGCAGTACTTC
CDR3aa: CASSLAWQIGSYEQYF

v_gene: TRBV27
j_gene: TRBJ2-7
d_gene: NA
abundance: NA
CDR3nt: TGTGCCAGCAGTCAAGGAGGGGAGCAGTACTTC
CDR3aa: CASSQGGEQYF

v_gene: TRBV14
j_gene: TRBJ2-4
d_gene: TRBD1
abundance: NA
CDR3nt: TGTGCCAGCAGCCAGACAGGGGGGTGGGCCAAAAACATTCAGTACTTC
CDR3aa: CASSQTGGWAKNIQYF

v_gene: TRBV2
j_gene: TRBJ1-4
d_gene: TRBD1
abundance: NA
CDR3nt: TGTGCCAGCAGGGGGACAGGACTTAATGAAAAACTGTTTTTT
CDR3aa: CASRGTGLNEKLFF

v_gene: TRBV7-6
j_gene: TRBJ2-3
d_gene: NA
abundance: NA
CDR3nt: TGTGCCAGCAGCTTCCTGCGCCCGGGCACAGATACGCAGTATTTT
CDR3aa: CASSFLRPGTDTQYF

v_gene: TRBV27
j_gene: TRBJ2-1
d_gene: NA
abundance: NA
CDR3nt: TGTGCCAGCAGCCGGCAGGGTATATACAATGAGCAGTTCTTC
CDR3aa: CASSRQGIYNEQFF

v_gene: TRBV24-1
j_gene: TRBJ1-1
d_gene: NA
abundance: few
CDR3nt: TGTGCCACCAGTTACGACAGACAGAACACTGAAGCTTTCTTT
CDR3aa: CATSYDRQNTEAFF

v_gene: TRBV10-3
j_gene: TRBJ2-3
d_gene: TRBD2
abundance: NA
CDR3nt: TGTGCCATCGCCGAGGGGACTAGCGCCCTGACAGATACGCAGTATTTT
CDR3aa: CAIAEGTSALTDTQYF

v_gene: TRBV12-3/TRBV12-4
j_gene: TRBJ2-3
d_gene: NA
abundance: NA
CDR3nt: TGTGCCAGCAGTTCTGCAGATACGCAGTATTTT
CDR3aa: CASSSADTQYF

v_gene: TRBV7-2
j_gene: TRBJ1-1
d_gene: TRBD1
abundance: NA
CDR3nt: TGTGCCAGCAGCTTACCCTCGACAGGGAGGACTGAAGCTTTCTTT
CDR3aa: CASSLPSTGRTEAFF

v_gene: TRBV28
j_gene: TRBJ1-2
d_gene: TRBD1
abundance: NA
CDR3nt: TGTGCCAGCAGCCACCAGGGGGCAGGGAGTCGATACACCTTC
CDR3aa: CASSHQGAGSRYTF

v_gene: TRBV3-1/TRBV3-2
j_gene: TRBJ2-1
d_gene: NA
abundance: NA
CDR3nt: TGTGCCAGCAGCCAAGATCCCAGGGTAGAGTTCTTC
CDR3aa: CASSQDPRVEFF

v_gene: TRBV27
j_gene: TRBJ1-1
d_gene: TRBD1
abundance: NA
CDR3nt: TGTGCCAGCAGTTTGAGGACAGGGGGCCGGCCGAACACTGAAGCTTTCTTT
CDR3aa: CASSLRTGGRPNTEAFF

v_gene: TRBV7-2
j_gene: TRBJ2-5
d_gene: TRBD2
abundance: NA
CDR3nt: TGTGCCAGCAGCTTAGGGTCTAGCGGGCCTAAAGGGGAGACCCAGTACTTC
CDR3aa: CASSLGSSGPKGETQYF

v_gene: TRBV18
j_gene: TRBJ1-2
d_gene: NA
abundance: once
CDR3nt: TGTGCCAGTTCCACCCCAGGGGCCCATGGCTACACCTTC
CDR3aa: CASSTPGAHGYTF

v_gene: TRBV9
j_gene: TRBJ1-5
d_gene: NA
abundance: NA
CDR3nt: TGTGCCAGCAGCGTAGGGGAGGGTCAGCCCCAGCATTTT
CDR3aa: CASSVGEGQPQHF

v_gene: TRBV28
j_gene: TRBJ2-2
d_gene: TRBD2
abundance: once
CDR3nt: TGTGCCAGCAGTTTATATAGGGCCGGGAGGGGCTCTTTCGCGAACACCGGGGAGCTGTTTTTT
CDR3aa: CASSLYRAGRGSFANTGELFF

v_gene: TRBV30
j_gene: TRBJ2-7
d_gene: TRBD1
abundance: NA
CDR3nt: TGTGCCTGGAGTGAGGTAGGGGGCCCCTACGAGCAGTACTTC
CDR3aa: CAWSEVGGPYEQYF

v_gene: TRBV27
j_gene: TRBJ2-7
d_gene: TRBD1
abundance: NA
CDR3nt: TGTGCCAGCGGATGGACAGGGGTGACCTACGAGCAGTACTTC
CDR3aa: CASGWTGVTYEQYF

v_gene: TRBV4-2
j_gene: TRBJ1-4
d_gene: NA
abundance: NA
CDR3nt: TGTGCCAGCAGCCAAGATAGTGCTAATGAAAAACTGTTTTTT
CDR3aa: CASSQDSANEKLFF

v_gene: TRBV7-3
j_gene: TRBJ2-1
d_gene: TRBD2
abundance: NA
CDR3nt: TGTGCCAGCAGCTTAAGGTCCGGCGGGGGTTACAATGAGCAGTTCTTC
CDR3aa: CASSLRSGGGYNEQFF

v_gene: TRBV19
j_gene: TRBJ1-4
d_gene: TRBD1
abundance: NA
CDR3nt: TGTGCCAGTAGGGCTACAGGGGAGGATGAAAAACTGTTTTTT
CDR3aa: CASRATGEDEKLFF

v_gene: TRBV9
j_gene: TRBJ1-1
d_gene: NA
abundance: NA
CDR3nt: TGTGCCAGCAGCTGGGGAGGCAACACTGAAGCTTTCTTT
CDR3aa: CASSWGGNTEAFF

v_gene: TRBV24-1
j_gene: TRBJ2-1
d_gene: TRBD2
abundance: few
CDR3nt: TGTGCCACCAGTGATTCCGGACTAGCCAATGAGCAGTTCTTC
CDR3aa: CATSDSGLANEQFF

v_gene: TRBV27
j_gene: TRBJ2-1
d_gene: NA
abundance: once
CDR3nt: TGTGCCAGCAGTTTATCAGCCGACCTATTGGCGGGAAGGTTCCATGAGCAGTTCTTC
CDR3aa: CASSLSADLLAGRFHEQFF

v_gene: TRBV5-1
j_gene: TRBJ2-5
d_gene: TRBD1
abundance: NA
CDR3nt: TGCGCCAGCACCACGACAGGGTGGGCCGAGACCCAGTACTTC
CDR3aa: CASTTTGWAETQYF

v_gene: TRBV10-3
j_gene: TRBJ2-4
d_gene: TRBD1
abundance: NA
CDR3nt: TGTGCCATCAGTGTTGGACAGGGGGCTAACATTCAGTACTTC
CDR3aa: CAISVGQGANIQYF

v_gene: TRBV7-3
j_gene: TRBJ1-1
d_gene: TRBD1
abundance: NA
CDR3nt: TGTGCCAGCAGCTCCGGGACAGCGAACACTGAAGCTTTCTTT
CDR3aa: CASSSGTANTEAFF

v_gene: TRBV19
j_gene: TRBJ2-5
d_gene: NA
abundance: NA
CDR3nt: TGTGCCAGTCGAGGCGGGGGCCACTTAGGGGAGACCCAGTACTTC
CDR3aa: CASRGGGHLGETQYF

v_gene: TRBV10-3
j_gene: TRBJ2-1
d_gene: TRBD2
abundance: NA
CDR3nt: TGTGCCATCAGTGAAAGACTAGCGGGGGAGAGTGAGCAGTTCTTC
CDR3aa: CAISERLAGESEQFF

v_gene: TRBV13
j_gene: TRBJ1-2
d_gene: NA
abundance: few
CDR3nt: TGTGCCAGCAGCTTAACGGGAAACTATGGCTACACCTTC
CDR3aa: CASSLTGNYGYTF

v_gene: TRBV19
j_gene: TRBJ1-2
d_gene: TRBD1
abundance: once
CDR3nt: TGTGCCAGTATGGTCCGGGACAGGGTCAATGGCTACACCTTC
CDR3aa: CASMVRDRVNGYTF

v_gene: TRBV19
j_gene: TRBJ2-7
d_gene: TRBD1
abundance: NA
CDR3nt: TGTGCCAGTAGTTCGACAGGGAATTATGGCGAGCAGTACTTC
CDR3aa: CASSSTGNYGEQYF

v_gene: TRBV4-1
j_gene: TRBJ1-2
d_gene: NA
abundance: NA
CDR3nt: TGCGCCAGCAGCCAAGCCGGCGGGACCTATGGCTACACCTTC
CDR3aa: CASSQAGGTYGYTF

v_gene: TRBV7-9
j_gene: TRBJ2-5
d_gene: TRBD2
abundance: NA
CDR3nt: TGTGCCAGCAGCGGGAGGCTAGCGGGGGGACAAGAGACCCAGTACTTC
CDR3aa: CASSGRLAGGQETQYF

v_gene: TRBV6-1
j_gene: TRBJ1-3
d_gene: TRBD1
abundance: NA
CDR3nt: TGTGCCAGCAGTGGGAGCCTTCCCCAGACAGGGGCAGGAAACACCATATATTTT
CDR3aa: CASSGSLPQTGAGNTIYF

v_gene: TRBV5-1
j_gene: TRBJ1-4
d_gene: TRBD1
abundance: NA
CDR3nt: TGCGCCAGCACGAGACAGGGCCAGGGTGAAAAACTGTTTTTT
CDR3aa: CASTRQGQGEKLFF

v_gene: TRBV30
j_gene: TRBJ1-6
d_gene: NA
abundance: NA
CDR3nt: TGTGCCTGGAGTCCCGTAGGAGGATCACCCCTCCACTTT
CDR3aa: CAWSPVGGSPLHF

v_gene: TRBV29-1
j_gene: TRBJ1-2
d_gene: TRBD1
abundance: NA
CDR3nt: TGCAGCGTTCCCGGACAGGGGGCTGAAGGCTACACCTTC
CDR3aa: CSVPGQGAEGYTF

v_gene: TRBV15
j_gene: TRBJ1-6
d_gene: NA
abundance: NA
CDR3nt: TGTGCCACCCGCGCAGGGAAGTCCTATAATTCACCCCTCCACTTT
CDR3aa: CATRAGKSYNSPLHF

v_gene: TRBV19
j_gene: TRBJ1-2
d_gene: TRBD1
abundance: NA
CDR3nt: TGTGCCAGTAGTAGCCAGGGGGCGCCGTCTGGCTACACCTTC
CDR3aa: CASSSQGAPSGYTF

v_gene: TRBV11-2
j_gene: TRBJ2-4
d_gene: NA
abundance: NA
CDR3nt: TGTGCCAGCAGCTTAGATTGGATTCCCGGGACACAAAAAAACATTCAGTACTTC
CDR3aa: CASSLDWIPGTQKNIQYF

v_gene: TRBV29-1
j_gene: TRBJ2-5
d_gene: NA
abundance: NA
CDR3nt: TGCAGCGTTGAGGGACAAAGGAATCAAGAGACCCAGTACTTC
CDR3aa: CSVEGQRNQETQYF

v_gene: TRBV7-9
j_gene: TRBJ1-2
d_gene: NA
abundance: NA
CDR3nt: TGTGCCAGCAGCTTAGATGAGGGCAGGGGTTATGGCTACACCTTC
CDR3aa: CASSLDEGRGYGYTF

v_gene: TRBV6-6
j_gene: TRBJ2-5
d_gene: TRBD2
abundance: NA
CDR3nt: TGTGCCAGCAGTTTGAAGGGACTAGCTGGAGAGACCCAGTACTTC
CDR3aa: CASSLKGLAGETQYF

v_gene: TRBV5-1
j_gene: TRBJ1-3
d_gene: NA
abundance: NA
CDR3nt: TGCGCCAGCAGCTTAGCAGGGCAATCTGGAAACACCATATATTTT
CDR3aa: CASSLAGQSGNTIYF

v_gene: TRBV27
j_gene: TRBJ1-2
d_gene: TRBD1
abundance: once
CDR3nt: TGTGCCAGCAGTTTACTAGGACAGGGTTCCTATGGCTACACCTTC
CDR3aa: CASSLLGQGSYGYTF

v_gene: TRBV18
j_gene: TRBJ1-1
d_gene: TRBD1
abundance: NA
CDR3nt: TGTGCCAGCTCACCAGAAGGGGGCTACACTGAAGCTTTCTTT
CDR3aa: CASSPEGGYTEAFF